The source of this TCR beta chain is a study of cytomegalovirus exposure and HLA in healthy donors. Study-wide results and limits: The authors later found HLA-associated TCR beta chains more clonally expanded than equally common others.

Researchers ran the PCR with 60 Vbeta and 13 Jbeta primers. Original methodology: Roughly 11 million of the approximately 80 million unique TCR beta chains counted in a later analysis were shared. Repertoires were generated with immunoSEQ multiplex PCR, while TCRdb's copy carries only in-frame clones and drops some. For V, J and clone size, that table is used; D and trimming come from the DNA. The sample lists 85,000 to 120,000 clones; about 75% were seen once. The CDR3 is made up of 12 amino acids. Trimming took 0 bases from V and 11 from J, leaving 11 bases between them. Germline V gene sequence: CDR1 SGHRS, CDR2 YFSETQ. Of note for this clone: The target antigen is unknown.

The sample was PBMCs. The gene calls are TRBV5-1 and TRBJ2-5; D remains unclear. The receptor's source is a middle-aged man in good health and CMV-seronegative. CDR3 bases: TGCGCCAGCAGCTTGGCCGGTCAGAGGCAGTACTTC. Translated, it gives CASSLAGQRQYF.